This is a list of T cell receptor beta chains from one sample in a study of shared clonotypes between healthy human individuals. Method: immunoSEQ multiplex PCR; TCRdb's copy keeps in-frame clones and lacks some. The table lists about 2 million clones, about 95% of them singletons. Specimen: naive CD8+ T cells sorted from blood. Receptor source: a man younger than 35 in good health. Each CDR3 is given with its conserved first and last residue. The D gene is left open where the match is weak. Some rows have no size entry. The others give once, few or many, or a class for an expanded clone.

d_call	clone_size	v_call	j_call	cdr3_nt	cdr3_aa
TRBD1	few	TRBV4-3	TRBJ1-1	TGCGCCAGCAGCCACGGGACAGGGTCTGAAGCTTTCTTT	CASSHGTGSEAFF
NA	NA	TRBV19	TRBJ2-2	TGTGCCAGTAGTATATATCAGGGGCCGGGTTACACCGGGGAGCTGTTTTTT	CASSIYQGPGYTGELFF
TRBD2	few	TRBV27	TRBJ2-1	TGTGCCAGCAGTCAGGGACTAGCGGGAGTCAATGAGCAGTTCTTC	CASSQGLAGVNEQFF
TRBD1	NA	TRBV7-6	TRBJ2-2	TGTGCCAGCAGCTTTGGCGAGGGACAGGTTAACACCGGGGAGCTGTTTTTT	CASSFGEGQVNTGELFF
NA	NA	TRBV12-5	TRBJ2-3	TGTGCTAGTGGTTTGGTACCGAGTTTCACAGATACGCAGTATTTT	CASGLVPSFTDTQYF
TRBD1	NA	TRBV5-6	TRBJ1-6	TGTGCCAGCAGCGTCGGGACAGGGGCTGGCTCACCCCTCCACTTT	CASSVGTGAGSPLHF
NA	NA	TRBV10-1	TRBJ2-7	TGCGCCAGCAGTGATCCGACTAGCTCCTACGAGCAGTACTTC	CASSDPTSSYEQYF
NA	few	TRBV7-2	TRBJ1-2	TGTGCCAGCAGTTCTCAGAGGGGCTATGGCTACACCTTC	CASSSQRGYGYTF
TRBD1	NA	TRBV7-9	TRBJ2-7	TGTGCCGGACAGGTAACGGGTGGCGAGCAGTACTTC	CAGQVTGGEQYF
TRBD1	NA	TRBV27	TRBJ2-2	TGTGCCAGCAGTTTTGGGACAGGGGTAGGGGAGCTGTTTTTT	CASSFGTGVGELFF
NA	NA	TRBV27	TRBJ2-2	TGTGCCAGCAAGGGGCAACTCGGCACCGGGGAGCTGTTTTTT	CASKGQLGTGELFF
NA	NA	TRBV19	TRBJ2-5	TGTGCCAGTAGTATGGGGCAGGGGACCGGGGAGACCCAGTACTTC	CASSMGQGTGETQYF
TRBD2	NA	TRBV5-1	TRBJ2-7	TGCGCCAGCAGCTTTCCTAGCGGGTACGAGCAGTACTTC	CASSFPSGYEQYF
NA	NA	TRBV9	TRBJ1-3	TGTGCCAGCAGCGTAGCTGCGGGGGTTGGAAACACCATATATTTT	CASSVAAGVGNTIYF
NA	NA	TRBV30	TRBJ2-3	TGTGCCTGGAGTGTGGGGGGCCCAGATACGCAGTATTTT	CAWSVGGPDTQYF
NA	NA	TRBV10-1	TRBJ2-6	TGCGCCAGCGGTAGACTTCACTCTGGGGCCAACGTCCTGACTTTC	CASGRLHSGANVLTF
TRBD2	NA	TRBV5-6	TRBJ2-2	TGTGCCAGCAGCTTGGGACTAGCGGGAGTCGGAACCGGGGAGCTGTTTTTT	CASSLGLAGVGTGELFF
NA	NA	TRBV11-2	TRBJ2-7	TGTGCCAGCAGCCGATCGGGCGAGGGCTACGAGCAGTACTTC	CASSRSGEGYEQYF
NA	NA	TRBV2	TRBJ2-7	TGTGCCAGCGCGGCATGGACCGACGAGCAGTACTTC	CASAAWTDEQYF
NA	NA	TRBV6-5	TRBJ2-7	TGTGCCAGCAGTTACGGTGGAGGGGGCTACGAGCAGTACTTC	CASSYGGGGYEQYF
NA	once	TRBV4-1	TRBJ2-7	TGCGCCAGCAGCCAAGTTGGGGGTTTAGGGGAGCAGTACTTC	CASSQVGGLGEQYF
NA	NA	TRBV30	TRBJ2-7	TGTGCCTGGAGTCAGAACTATGGGTTCTCCTACGAGCAGTACTTC	CAWSQNYGFSYEQYF
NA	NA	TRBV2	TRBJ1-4	TGTGCCAGCATTAAGGGACGGATTAATGAAAAACTGTTTTTT	CASIKGRINEKLFF
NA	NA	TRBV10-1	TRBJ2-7	TGCGCCAGCAGTGAGTCACGACAACCCTACGAGCAGTACTTC	CASSESRQPYEQYF
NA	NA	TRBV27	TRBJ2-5	TGTGCCAGCAGTTTATGGGGGAGTAGAGAGACCCAGTACTTC	CASSLWGSRETQYF
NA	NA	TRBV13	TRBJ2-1	TGTGCCAGCAGCTTTAACGTTGAGCAGTTCTTC	CASSFNVEQFF
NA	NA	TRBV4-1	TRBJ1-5	TGCGCCAGCAGCCAAGGGCCGGGGAGCAATCAGCCCCAGCATTTT	CASSQGPGSNQPQHF
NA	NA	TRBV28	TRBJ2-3	TGTGCCAGCAGTTTGGAGTCGACAGATACGCAGTATTTT	CASSLESTDTQYF
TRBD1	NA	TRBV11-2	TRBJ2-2	TGTGCCAGCAGCGACAGGGTCACCGGGGAGCTGTTTTTT	CASSDRVTGELFF
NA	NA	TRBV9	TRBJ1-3	TGTGCCAGCAGCGCGGACCGGTCTGGAAACACCATATATTTT	CASSADRSGNTIYF
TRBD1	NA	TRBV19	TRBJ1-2	TGTGCCAGTAGTGCGACAGGGGACAGGCCTAACTATGGCTACACCTTC	CASSATGDRPNYGYTF
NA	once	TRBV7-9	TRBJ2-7	TGTGCCAGCAGCTCCGGGGCCTTCTACGAGCAGTACTTC	CASSSGAFYEQYF
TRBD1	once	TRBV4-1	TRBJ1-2	TGCGCCAGCAGCCATAACAGGGGCAACTATGGCTACACCTTC	CASSHNRGNYGYTF
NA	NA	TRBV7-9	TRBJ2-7	TGTGCCAGCAGCTTAGAGGCGGTCTACGAGCAGTACTTC	CASSLEAVYEQYF
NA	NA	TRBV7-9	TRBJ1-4	TGTGCCAGCAGCCCTGGAGGGGTAGAAAAACTGTTTTTT	CASSPGGVEKLFF
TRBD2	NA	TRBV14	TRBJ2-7	TGTGCCAGCAGCCAAGAGGGACTAGCGAGGTGGGACGAGCAGTACTTC	CASSQEGLARWDEQYF
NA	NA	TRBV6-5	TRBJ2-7	TGTGCCAGCAGTTACTCGGTCGGGGAAAAGTATGACGAGCAGTACTTC	CASSYSVGEKYDEQYF
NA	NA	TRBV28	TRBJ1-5	TGTGCCAGCAGTTTATCAAGTCAGCCCCAGCATTTT	CASSLSSQPQHF
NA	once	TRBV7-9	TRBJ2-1	TGTGCCAGCAGCCCGCGGGGAGACCCCTACAATGAGCAGTTCTTC	CASSPRGDPYNEQFF
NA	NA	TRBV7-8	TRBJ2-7	TGTGCCAGCAGTCCCGACTACGAGCAGTACTTC	CASSPDYEQYF
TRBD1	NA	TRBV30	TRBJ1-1	TGTGCCTGGAGTGGACAGGGAGCCCCCAACACTGAAGCTTTCTTT	CAWSGQGAPNTEAFF
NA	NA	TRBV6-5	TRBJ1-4	TGTGCCAGCAGGGACATCTCCATGGTCGAAAAACTGTTTTTT	CASRDISMVEKLFF
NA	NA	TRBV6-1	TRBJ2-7	TGTGCCAGCAATATTGCGGGCGAGCAGTACTTC	CASNIAGEQYF
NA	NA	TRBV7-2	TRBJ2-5	TGTGCCAGCTCGTCCCCTAGGGAGACAGGACTACAAGAGACCCAGTACTTC	CASSSPRETGLQETQYF
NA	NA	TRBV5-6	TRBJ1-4	TGTGCCAGCAGCCGACGGGGGGCCAATCTTGGAAAACTGTTTTTT	CASSRRGANLGKLFF
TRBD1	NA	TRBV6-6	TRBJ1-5	TGTGCCAGCAGACAGACAGGGGATCAGCCCCAGCATTTT	CASRQTGDQPQHF
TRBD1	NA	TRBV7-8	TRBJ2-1	TGTGCCAGCAGGCCGACCGGGACAGGCTACAATGAGCAGTTCTTC	CASRPTGTGYNEQFF
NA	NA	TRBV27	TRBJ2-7	TGTGCCAGCAGTACACGGGCCATAGGGAACTCCTACGAGCAGTACTTC	CASSTRAIGNSYEQYF
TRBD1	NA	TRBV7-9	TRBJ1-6	TGTGCCAGCAGCGCTGGGACAGCCTATAATTCACCCCTCCACTTT	CASSAGTAYNSPLHF